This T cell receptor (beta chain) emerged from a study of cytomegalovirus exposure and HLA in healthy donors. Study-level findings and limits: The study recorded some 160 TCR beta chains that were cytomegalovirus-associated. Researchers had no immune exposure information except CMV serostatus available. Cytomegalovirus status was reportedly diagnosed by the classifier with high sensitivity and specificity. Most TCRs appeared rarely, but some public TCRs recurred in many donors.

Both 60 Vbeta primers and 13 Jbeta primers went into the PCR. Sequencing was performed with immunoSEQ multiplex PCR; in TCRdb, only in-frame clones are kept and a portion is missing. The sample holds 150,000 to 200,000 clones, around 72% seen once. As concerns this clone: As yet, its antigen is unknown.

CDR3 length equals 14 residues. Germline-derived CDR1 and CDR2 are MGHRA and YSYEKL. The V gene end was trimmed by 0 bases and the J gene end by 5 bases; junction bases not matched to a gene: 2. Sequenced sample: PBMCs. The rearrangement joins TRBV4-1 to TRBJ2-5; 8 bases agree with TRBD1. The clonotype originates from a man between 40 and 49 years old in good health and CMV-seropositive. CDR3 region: CASSQEQGAETQYF. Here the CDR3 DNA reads TGCGCCAGCAGCCAAGAGCAGGGGGCTGAGACCCAGTACTTC.